Each of the 2 T cell receptor beta chains below was sequenced from the same sample in a study of blood T cell repertoires in COVID-19 (dated by TCRdb to between 2020 and 2021). Library generation was performed with the immunoSEQ multiplex PCR assay. TCRdb limited this immuneACCESS table to in-frame rearrangements with V and J called. A share of clones is missing; checked studies link under half to unresolved V genes, and the rest is unexplained. This sample has roughly 79,000 clones in its table, and more than 70% of those were observed once. The top ten hold about 5.8% of the sample. The sequenced sample consisted of peripheral blood. The receptors originated from a man in his sixties with active or convalescent COVID-19.

The table lists this clone with many counts. J is TRBJ2-7 and V is TRBV6-5, with TRBD1 matching over 9 bases. V lost 8 bases and J lost 3; bases outside the gene matches: 8. Germline lookup yields CDR1 MNHEY and CDR2 SVGAGI. This CDR3 comprises 14 residues. The CDR3: CASGPGTGIYEQYF. DNA of the CDR3: TGTGCCAGCGGACCCGGGACAGGGATCTACGAGCAGTACTTC.

The V and J genes are TRBV6-1 and TRBJ2-4; 9 bases align to TRBD1. V lost 2 bases, J lost 0 bases, and 11 bases stayed unmatched. The CDR3 totals 19 residues. CDR1 is MNHNS, CDR2 SASEGT, per germline. The CDR3 DNA is TGTGCCAGCAGTGAATATCCACAGGGGGCCGTCATAGCCAAAAACATTCAGTACTTC. Translation gives CASSEYPQGAVIAKNIQYF.